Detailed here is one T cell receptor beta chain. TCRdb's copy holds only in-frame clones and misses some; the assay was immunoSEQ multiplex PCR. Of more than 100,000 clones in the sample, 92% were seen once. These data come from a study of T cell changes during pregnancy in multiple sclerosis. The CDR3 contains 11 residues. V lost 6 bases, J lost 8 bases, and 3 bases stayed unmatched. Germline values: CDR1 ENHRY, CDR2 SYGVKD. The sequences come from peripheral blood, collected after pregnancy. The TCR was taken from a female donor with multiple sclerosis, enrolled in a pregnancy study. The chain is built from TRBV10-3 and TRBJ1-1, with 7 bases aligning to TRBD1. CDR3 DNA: TGTGCCATCAGAAGACAGGGAGAAGCTTTCTTT. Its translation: CAIRRQGEAFF.